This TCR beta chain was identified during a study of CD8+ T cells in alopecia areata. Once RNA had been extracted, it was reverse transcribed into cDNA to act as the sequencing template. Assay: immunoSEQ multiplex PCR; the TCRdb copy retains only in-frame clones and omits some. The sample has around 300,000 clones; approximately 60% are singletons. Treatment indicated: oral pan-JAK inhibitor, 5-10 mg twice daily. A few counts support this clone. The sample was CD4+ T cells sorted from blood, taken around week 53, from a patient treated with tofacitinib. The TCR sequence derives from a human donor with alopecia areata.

CDR3 DNA: TGTGCCTTAAATGAAGCTTTCTTT. It yields the protein CALNEAFF. This chain links TRBV30 with TRBJ1-1; D unclear. Trimming took off 7 bases at V and 7 bases at J, with 4 bases between the two ends. The CDR3 extends over 8 amino acids. CDR1 is GTSNPN, CDR2 SVGIG, per germline (reference sequence).